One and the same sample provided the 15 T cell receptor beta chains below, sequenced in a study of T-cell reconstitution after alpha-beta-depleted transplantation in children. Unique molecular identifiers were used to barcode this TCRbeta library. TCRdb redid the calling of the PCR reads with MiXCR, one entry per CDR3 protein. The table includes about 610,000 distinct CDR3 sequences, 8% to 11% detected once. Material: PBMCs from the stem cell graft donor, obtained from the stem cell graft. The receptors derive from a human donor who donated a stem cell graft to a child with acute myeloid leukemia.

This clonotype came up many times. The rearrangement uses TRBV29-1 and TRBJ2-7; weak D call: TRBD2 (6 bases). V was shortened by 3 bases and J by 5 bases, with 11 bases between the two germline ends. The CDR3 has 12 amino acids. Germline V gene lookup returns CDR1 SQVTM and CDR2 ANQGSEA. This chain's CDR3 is CSVDEGRNEQYF. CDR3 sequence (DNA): TGCAGCGTTGATGAGGGGAGGAACGAGCAGTACTTC.

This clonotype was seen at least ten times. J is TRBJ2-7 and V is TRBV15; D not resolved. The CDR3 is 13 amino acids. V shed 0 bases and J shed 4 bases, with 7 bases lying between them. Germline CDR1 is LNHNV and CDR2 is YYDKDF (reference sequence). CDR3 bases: TGTGCCACCAGCAGAGATTCGGGTTACGAGCAGTACTTC. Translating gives CATSRDSGYEQYF.

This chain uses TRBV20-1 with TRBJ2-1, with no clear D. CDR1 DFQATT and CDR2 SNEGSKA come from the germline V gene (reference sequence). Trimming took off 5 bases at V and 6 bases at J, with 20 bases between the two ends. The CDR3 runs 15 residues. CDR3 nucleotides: TGCAGTGCTCCCCCGTATACAACAAAAACCAATGAGCAGTTCTTC. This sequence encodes CSAPPYTTKTNEQFF.

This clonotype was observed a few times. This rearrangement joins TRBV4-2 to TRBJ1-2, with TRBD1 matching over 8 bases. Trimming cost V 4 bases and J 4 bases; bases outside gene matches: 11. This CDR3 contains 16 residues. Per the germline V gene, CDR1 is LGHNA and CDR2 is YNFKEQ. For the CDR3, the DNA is TGTGCCAGCAGCCTCAAGGCAGGGGGCGCAATCTATGGCTACACCTTC. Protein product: CASSLKAGGAIYGYTF.

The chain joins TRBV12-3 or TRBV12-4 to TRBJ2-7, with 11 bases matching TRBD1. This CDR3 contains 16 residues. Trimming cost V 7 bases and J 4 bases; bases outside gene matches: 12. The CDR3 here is CASKGTGGRETYEQYF. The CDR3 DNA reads TGTGCCAGCAAAGGGACAGGGGGGAGAGAAACTTACGAGCAGTACTTC.

The CDR3: CSVAGQFF. The CDR3 bases are TGCAGCGTTGCGGGGCAGTTCTTC. The chain has TRBV29-1 and TRBJ2-1; D is unclear. This CDR3 spans 8 amino acids. In germline, CDR1 is SQVTM, CDR2 ANQGSEA. Trimming took off 4 bases at V and 12 bases at J, with 4 bases between the two ends.

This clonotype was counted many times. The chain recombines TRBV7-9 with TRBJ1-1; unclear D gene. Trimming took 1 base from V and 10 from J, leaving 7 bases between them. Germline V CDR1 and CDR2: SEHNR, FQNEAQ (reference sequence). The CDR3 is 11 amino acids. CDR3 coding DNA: TGTGCCAGCAGCTTAGATAAGGGAGCTTTCTTT. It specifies CASSLDKGAFF.

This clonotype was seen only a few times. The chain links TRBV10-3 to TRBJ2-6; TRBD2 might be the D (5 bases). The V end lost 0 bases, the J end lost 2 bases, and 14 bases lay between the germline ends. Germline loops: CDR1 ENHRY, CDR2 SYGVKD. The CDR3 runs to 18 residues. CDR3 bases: TGTGCCATCAGTGAGTCCGAGGGCCTCTCTACTGGGGCCAACGTCCTGACTTTC. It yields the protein CAISESEGLSTGANVLTF.

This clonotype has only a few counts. The CDR3 sequence: CASGLGTVRQYF. The CDR3 nucleotides read TGTGCTAGTGGTTTGGGGACCGTGAGGCAGTACTTC. The chain carries TRBV12-5 and TRBJ2-7; D remains ambiguous. The V end lost 1 base, the J end lost 9 bases, and 10 bases lay between the germline ends. Germline values: CDR1 LGHNT, CDR2 FRNRAP. The CDR3 covers 12 residues.

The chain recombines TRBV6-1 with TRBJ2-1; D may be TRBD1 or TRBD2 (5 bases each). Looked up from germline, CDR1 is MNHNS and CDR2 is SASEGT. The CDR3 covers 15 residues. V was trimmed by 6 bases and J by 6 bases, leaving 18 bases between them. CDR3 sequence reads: CASRSGTVVSNEQFF. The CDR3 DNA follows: TGTGCCAGCAGGTCCGGGACGGTGGTGTCCAATGAGCAGTTCTTC.

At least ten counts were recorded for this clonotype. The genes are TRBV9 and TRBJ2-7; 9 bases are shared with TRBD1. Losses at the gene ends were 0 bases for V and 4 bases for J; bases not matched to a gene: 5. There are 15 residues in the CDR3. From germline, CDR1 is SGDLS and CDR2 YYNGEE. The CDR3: CASSVGGTGIYEQYF. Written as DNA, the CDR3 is TGTGCCAGCAGCGTAGGGGGGACAGGGATATACGAGCAGTACTTC.

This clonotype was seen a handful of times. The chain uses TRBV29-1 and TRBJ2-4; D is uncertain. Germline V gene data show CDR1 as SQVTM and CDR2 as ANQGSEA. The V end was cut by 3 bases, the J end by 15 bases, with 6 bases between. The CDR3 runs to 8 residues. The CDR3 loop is CSVDGRYF. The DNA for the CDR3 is TGCAGCGTTGACGGGCGGTACTTC.

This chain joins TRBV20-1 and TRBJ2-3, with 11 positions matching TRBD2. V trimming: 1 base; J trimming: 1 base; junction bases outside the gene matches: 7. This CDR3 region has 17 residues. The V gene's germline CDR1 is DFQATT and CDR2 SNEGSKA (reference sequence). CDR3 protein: CSARVLAGGRGTDTQYF. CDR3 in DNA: TGCAGTGCTAGAGTTCTAGCGGGAGGCCGGGGCACAGATACGCAGTATTTT.

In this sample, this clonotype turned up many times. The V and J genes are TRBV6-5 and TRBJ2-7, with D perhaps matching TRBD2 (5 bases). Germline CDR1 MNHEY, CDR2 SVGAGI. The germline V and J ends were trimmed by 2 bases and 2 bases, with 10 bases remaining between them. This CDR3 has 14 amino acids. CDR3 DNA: TGTGCCAGCAGTTACAGGGCGGGTGCCTACGAGCAGTACTTC. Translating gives CASSYRAGAYEQYF.

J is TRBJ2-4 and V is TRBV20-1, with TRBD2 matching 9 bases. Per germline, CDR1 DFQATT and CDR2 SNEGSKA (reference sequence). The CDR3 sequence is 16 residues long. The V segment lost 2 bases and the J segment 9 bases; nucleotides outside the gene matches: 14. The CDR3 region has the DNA TGCAGTGCTAGACGCGAGCGGGAGGTCCTTCATGGCATTCAGTACTTC. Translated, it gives CSARREREVLHGIQYF.